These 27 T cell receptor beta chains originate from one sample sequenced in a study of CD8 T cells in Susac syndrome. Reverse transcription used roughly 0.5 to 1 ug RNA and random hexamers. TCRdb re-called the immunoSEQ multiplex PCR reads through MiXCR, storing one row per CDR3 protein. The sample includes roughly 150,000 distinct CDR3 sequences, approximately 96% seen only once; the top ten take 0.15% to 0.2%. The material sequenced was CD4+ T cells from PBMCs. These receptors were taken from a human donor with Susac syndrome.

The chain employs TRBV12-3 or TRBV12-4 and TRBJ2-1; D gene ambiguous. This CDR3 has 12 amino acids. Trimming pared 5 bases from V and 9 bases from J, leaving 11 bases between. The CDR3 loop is CASSASRTEQFF. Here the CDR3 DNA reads TGTGCCAGCAGTGCCAGCAGGACTGAGCAGTTCTTC.

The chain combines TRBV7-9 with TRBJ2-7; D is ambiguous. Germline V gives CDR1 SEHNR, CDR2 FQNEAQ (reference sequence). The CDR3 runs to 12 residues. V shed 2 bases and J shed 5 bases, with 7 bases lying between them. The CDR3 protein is CASSLSSDEQYF. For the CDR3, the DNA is TGTGCCAGCAGCTTATCCTCGGACGAGCAGTACTTC.

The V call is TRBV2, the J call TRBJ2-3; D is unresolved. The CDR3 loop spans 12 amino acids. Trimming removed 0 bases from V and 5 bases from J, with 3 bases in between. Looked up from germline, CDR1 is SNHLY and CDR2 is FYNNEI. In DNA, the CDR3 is TGTGCCAGCAGTGAAGCGAAAGATACGCAGTATTTT. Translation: CASSEAKDTQYF.

CDR3 sequence: CSARERVLGQYF. CDR3 nucleotides: TGCAGTGCTAGAGAGAGGGTTTTGGGGCAATACTTC. This chain connects TRBV20-1 to TRBJ2-7, with D perhaps TRBD1 or TRBD2 (5 bases each). The CDR3 spans 12 residues. V lost 0 bases and J lost 13, with 16 bases in between. Germline V gene sequence: CDR1 DFQATT, CDR2 SNEGSKA (reference sequence).

The CDR3 loop reads CSATEDGNQPQHF. The CDR3 nucleotides are TGCAGTGCTACCGAGGACGGCAATCAGCCCCAGCATTTT. This chain uses TRBV20-1 with TRBJ1-5; D is unclear. The CDR3 is 13 amino acids. Germline CDR1 is DFQATT and CDR2 is SNEGSKA (reference sequence). With 4 bases removed from V and 2 bases from J, the gap between germline ends came to 9 bases.

As DNA, the CDR3 is TGCGCCAGCAGTCCCCTTTTGCAGATACCCCTCCACTTT. This sequence encodes CASSPLLQIPLHF. The chain couples TRBV4-1 to TRBJ1-6, with D unclear. Germline loops: CDR1 MGHRA, CDR2 YSYEKL. The CDR3 covers 13 residues. V was clipped by 6 bases and J by 12 bases, with 15 bases between them.

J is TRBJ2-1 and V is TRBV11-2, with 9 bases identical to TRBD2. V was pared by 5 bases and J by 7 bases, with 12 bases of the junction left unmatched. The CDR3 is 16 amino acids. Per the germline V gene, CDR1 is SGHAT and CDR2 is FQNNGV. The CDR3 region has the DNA TGTGCCAGCAGCCCCTTTAGCGGGGGCGCGTGGAATGAGCAGTTCTTC. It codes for CASSPFSGGAWNEQFF. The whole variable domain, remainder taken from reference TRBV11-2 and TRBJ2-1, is EAGVAQSPRYKIIEKRQSVAFWCNPISGHATLYWYQQILGQGPKLLIQFQNNGVVDDSQLPKDRFSAERLKGVDSTLKIQPAKLEDSAVYLCASSPFSGGAWNEQFFGPGTRLTVL.

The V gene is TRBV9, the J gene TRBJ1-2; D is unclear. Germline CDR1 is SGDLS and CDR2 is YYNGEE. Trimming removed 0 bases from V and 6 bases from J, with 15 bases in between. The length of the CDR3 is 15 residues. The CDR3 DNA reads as TGTGCCAGCAGCGTAGCTATCGAAGGAGCCGATGGCTACACCTTC. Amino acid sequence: CASSVAIEGADGYTF.

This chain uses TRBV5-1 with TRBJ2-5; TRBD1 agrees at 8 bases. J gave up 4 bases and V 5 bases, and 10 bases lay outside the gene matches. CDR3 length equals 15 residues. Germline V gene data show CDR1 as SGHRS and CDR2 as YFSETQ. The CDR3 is CASRRTGGSRETQYF. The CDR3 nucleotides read TGCGCCAGCAGGCGTACAGGGGGGTCGAGAGAGACCCAGTACTTC.

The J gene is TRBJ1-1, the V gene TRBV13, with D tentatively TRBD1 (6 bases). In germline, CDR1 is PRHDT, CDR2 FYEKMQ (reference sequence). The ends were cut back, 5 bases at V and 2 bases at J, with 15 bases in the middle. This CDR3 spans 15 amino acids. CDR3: CASSRYGGQNTEAFF. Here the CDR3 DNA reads TGTGCCAGCAGCCGGTACGGGGGCCAAAACACTGAAGCTTTCTTT. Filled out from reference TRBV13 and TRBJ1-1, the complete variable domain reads AAGVIQSPRHLIKEKRETATLKCYPIPRHDTVYWYQQGPGQDPQFLISFYEKMQSDKGSIPDRFSAQQFSDYHSELNMSSLELGDSALYFCASSRYGGQNTEAFFGQGTRLTVV.

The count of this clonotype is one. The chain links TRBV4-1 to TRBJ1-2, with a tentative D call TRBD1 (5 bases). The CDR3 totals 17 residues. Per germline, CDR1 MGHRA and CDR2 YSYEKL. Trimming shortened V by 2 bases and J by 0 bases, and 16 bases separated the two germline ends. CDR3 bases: TGCGCCAGCAGCCAAAGAGGGGTCGAGCTAACTAACTATGGCTACACCTTC. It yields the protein CASSQRGVELTNYGYTF.

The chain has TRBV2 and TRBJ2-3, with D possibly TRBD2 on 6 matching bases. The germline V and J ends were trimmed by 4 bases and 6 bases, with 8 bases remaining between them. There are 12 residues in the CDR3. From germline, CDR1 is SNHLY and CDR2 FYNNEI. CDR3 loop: CASSGDFDTQYF. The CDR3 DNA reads TGTGCCAGCAGTGGGGACTTTGATACGCAGTATTTT. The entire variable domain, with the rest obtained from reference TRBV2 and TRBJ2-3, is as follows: EPEVTQTPSHQVTQMGQEVILRCVPISNHLYFYWYRQILGQKVEFLVSFYNNEISEKSEIFDDQFSVERPDGSNFTLKIRSTKLEDSAMYFCASSGDFDTQYFGPGTRLTVL.

This chain's CDR3 is CASRQTTGWADTQYF. The DNA for the CDR3 is TGCGCCAGCAGACAAACGACAGGGTGGGCAGATACGCAGTATTTT. This chain links TRBV5-1 with TRBJ2-3; 7 nucleotides agree with TRBD1. Germline loops: CDR1 SGHRS, CDR2 YFSETQ. The CDR3 extends over 15 amino acids. Germline trimming cut 5 bases from V and 4 bases from J; bases unmatched to any gene: 10.

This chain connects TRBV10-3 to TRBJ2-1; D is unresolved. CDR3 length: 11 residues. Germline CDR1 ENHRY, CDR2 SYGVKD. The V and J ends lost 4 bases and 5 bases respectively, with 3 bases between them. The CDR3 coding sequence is TGTGCCATCAGTGTGGACAATGAGCAGTTCTTC. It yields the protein CAISVDNEQFF.

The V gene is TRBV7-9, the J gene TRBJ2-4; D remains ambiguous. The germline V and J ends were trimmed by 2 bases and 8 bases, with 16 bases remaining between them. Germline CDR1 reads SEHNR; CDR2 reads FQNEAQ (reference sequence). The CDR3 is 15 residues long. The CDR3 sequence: CASSLWVGPSDIQYF. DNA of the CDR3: TGTGCCAGCAGCTTATGGGTAGGGCCATCGGACATTCAGTACTTC.

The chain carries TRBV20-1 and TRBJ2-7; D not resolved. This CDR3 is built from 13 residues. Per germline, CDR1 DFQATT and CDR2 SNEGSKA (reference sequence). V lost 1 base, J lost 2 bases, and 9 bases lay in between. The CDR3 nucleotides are TGCAGTGCTAGAGGTGTCAGACCCTACGAGCAGTACTTC. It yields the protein CSARGVRPYEQYF.

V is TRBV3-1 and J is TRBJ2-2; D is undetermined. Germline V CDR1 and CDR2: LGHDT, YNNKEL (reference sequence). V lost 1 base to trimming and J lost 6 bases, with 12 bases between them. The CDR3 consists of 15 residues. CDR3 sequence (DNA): TGTGCCAGCAGCCAAGGACCACGCATGGCCGGGGAGCTGTTTTTT. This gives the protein CASSQGPRMAGELFF.

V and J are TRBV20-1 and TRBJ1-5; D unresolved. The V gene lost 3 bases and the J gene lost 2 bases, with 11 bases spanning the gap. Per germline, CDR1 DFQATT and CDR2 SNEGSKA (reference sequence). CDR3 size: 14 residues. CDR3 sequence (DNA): TGCAGTGCTAGCCATGGTACAGGCAATCAGCCCCAGCATTTT. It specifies CSASHGTGNQPQHF.

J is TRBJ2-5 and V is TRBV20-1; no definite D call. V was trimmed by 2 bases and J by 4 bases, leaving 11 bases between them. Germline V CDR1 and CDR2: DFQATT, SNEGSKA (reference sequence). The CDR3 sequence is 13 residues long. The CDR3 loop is CSARTVVAETQYF. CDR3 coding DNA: TGCAGTGCTAGAACGGTAGTGGCAGAGACCCAGTACTTC.

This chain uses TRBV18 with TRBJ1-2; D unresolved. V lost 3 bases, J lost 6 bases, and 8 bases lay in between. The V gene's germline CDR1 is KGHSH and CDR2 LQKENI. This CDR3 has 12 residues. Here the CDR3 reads CASSPYRDGYTF. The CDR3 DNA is TGTGCCAGCTCACCGTACAGAGATGGCTACACCTTC.

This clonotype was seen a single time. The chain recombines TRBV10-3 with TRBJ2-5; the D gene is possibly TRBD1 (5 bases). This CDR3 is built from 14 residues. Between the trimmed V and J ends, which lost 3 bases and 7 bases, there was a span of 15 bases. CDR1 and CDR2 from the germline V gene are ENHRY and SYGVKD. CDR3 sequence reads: CAISDLSIGATQYF. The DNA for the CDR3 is TGTGCCATCAGTGATCTCTCTATAGGGGCGACCCAGTACTTC.

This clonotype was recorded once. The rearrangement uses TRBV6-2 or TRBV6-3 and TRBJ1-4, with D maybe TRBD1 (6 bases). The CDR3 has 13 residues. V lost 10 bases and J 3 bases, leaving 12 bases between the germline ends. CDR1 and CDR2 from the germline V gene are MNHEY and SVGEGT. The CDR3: CATSDRPNEKLFF. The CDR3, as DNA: TGTGCCACCTCGGACAGACCTAATGAAAAACTGTTTTTT.

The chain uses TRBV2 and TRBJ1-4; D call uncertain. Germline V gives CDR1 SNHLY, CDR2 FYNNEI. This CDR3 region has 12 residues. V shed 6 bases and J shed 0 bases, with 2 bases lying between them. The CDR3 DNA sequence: TGTGCCAGCAGGCCAACTAATGAAAAACTGTTTTTT. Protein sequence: CASRPTNEKLFF.

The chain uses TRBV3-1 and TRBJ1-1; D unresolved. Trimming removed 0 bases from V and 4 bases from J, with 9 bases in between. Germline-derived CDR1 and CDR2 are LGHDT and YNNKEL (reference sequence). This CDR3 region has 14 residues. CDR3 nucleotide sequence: TGTGCCAGCAGCCAAGATCCGGGGTCCACTGAAGCTTTCTTT. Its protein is CASSQDPGSTEAFF.

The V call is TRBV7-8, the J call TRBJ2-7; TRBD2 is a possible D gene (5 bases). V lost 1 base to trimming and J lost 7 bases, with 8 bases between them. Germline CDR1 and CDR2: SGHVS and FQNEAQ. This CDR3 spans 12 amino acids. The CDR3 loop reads CASSLEWREQYF. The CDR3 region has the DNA TGTGCCAGCAGCTTAGAGTGGAGGGAGCAGTACTTC.

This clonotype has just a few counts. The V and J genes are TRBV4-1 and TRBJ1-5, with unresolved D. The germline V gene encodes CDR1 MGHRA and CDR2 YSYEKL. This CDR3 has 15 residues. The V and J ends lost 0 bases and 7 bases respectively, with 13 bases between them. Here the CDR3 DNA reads TGCGCCAGCAGCCAAGATTTCAGTTCGGGACAGCCCCAGCATTTT. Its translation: CASSQDFSSGQPQHF.

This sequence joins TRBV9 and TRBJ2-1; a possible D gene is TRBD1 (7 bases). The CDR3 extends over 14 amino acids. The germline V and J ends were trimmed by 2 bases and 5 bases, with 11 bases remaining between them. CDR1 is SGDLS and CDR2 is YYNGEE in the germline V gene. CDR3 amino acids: CASSVRDRNNEQFF. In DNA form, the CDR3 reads TGTGCCAGCAGCGTGCGGGACAGAAACAATGAGCAGTTCTTC.